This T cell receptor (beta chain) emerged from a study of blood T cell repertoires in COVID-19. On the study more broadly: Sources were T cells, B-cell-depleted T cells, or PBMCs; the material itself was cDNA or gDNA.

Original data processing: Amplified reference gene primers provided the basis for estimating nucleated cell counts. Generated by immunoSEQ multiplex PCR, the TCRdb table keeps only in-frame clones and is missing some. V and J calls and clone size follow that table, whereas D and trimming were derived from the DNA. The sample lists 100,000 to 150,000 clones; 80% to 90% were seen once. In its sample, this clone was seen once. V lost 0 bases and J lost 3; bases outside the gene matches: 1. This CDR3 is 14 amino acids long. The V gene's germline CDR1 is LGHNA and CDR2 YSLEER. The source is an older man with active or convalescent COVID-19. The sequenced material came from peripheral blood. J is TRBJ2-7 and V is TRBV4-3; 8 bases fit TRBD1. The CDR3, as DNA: TGCGCCAGCAGCCAAGACAGGGGGCTCTACGAGCAGTACTTC. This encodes CASSQDRGLYEQYF.